The 18 T cell receptor beta chains below all came from one sample that was sequenced in a study of CD4 T cells in relation to SARS-CoV-2 and coronaviruses. Some clones are missing from TCRdb's copy, which holds only in-frame ones; the method was immunoSEQ multiplex PCR. The repertoire consists of approximately 50,000 clones, with about 91% occurring once and the leading ten covering 0.3% to 0.5%. The sequenced material came from naive CD4+ T cells from PBMCs. Specified subset: naive CD4+ T cells isolated by negative enrichment. The source is an adult with COVID-19.

This rearrangement joins TRBV15 to TRBJ2-7; D may be TRBD2 (5 bases). Between the trimmed V and J ends, which lost 4 bases and 0 bases, there was a span of 19 bases. CDR3 size: 17 residues. CDR1 and CDR2 (germline): LNHNV, YYDKDF (reference sequence). The CDR3 loop is CATSIEYVGVSSYEQYF. CDR3 DNA: TGTGCCACCAGCATTGAATATGTCGGGGTGAGCTCCTACGAGCAGTACTTC.

CDR3 nucleotides: TGTGCCAGCAGCTTCGACAGTTTGATTTCACCCCTCCACTTT. Its translation is CASSFDSLISPLHF. The chain employs TRBV5-4 and TRBJ1-6, with TRBD1 as a possible D gene (5 bases). Germline CDR1 is SGHNT and CDR2 is YYREEE (reference sequence). The CDR3 sequence is 14 residues long. The V end was cut by 2 bases, the J end by 9 bases, with 12 bases between.

This clone was detected once. The gene calls are TRBV7-9 and TRBJ2-1; no clear D gene. The CDR3 spans 16 residues. V was clipped by 5 bases and J by 5 bases, with 19 bases between them. CDR1 is SEHNR, CDR2 FQNEAQ, per germline (reference sequence). The CDR3 region has the DNA TGTGCCAGCAGCCAAATCGGCTCCCCACTTAACAATGAGCAGTTCTTC. Its protein is CASSQIGSPLNNEQFF.

This clone was recorded once. The chain is built from TRBV12-3 or TRBV12-4 and TRBJ2-7; D is possibly TRBD2 (5 bases). V was trimmed by 3 bases and J by 4 bases, leaving 10 bases between them. This CDR3 comprises 13 residues. The CDR3 DNA follows: TGTGCCAGCAGTTTGGTTGGAGGATACGAGCAGTACTTC. As protein: CASSLVGGYEQYF.

This rearrangement joins TRBV18 to TRBJ2-2; no firm D call. This CDR3 spans 15 amino acids. The V end was cut by 4 bases, the J end by 0 bases, with 9 bases between. Germline V lookup: CDR1 KGHSH, CDR2 LQKENI. CDR3 sequence: CASSLQPPNTGELFF. The CDR3 DNA sequence: TGTGCCAGCTCACTACAGCCTCCGAACACCGGGGAGCTGTTTTTT.

The chain recombines TRBV5-1 with TRBJ1-1; 11 nucleotides match TRBD1. CDR1 is SGHRS and CDR2 is YFSETQ in the germline V gene. This CDR3 is 16 amino acids long. The V gene end was trimmed by 0 bases and the J gene end by 3 bases; junction bases not matched to a gene: 4. The CDR3 DNA reads TGCGCCAGCAGCTTGGGAAGGACAGGGGGCTACACTGAAGCTTTCTTT. Its protein is CASSLGRTGGYTEAFF.

J is TRBJ2-5 and V is TRBV5-1; the match to TRBD1 covers 7 bases. This CDR3 region has 16 residues. With V trimmed by 0 bases and J by 0 bases, 5 bases remained unmatched. From germline, CDR1 is SGHRS and CDR2 YFSETQ. The CDR3 nucleotides are TGCGCCAGCAGCTTGGCGGGCAGGGGGTACCAAGAGACCCAGTACTTC. Translation: CASSLAGRGYQETQYF.

The chain couples TRBV18 to TRBJ2-1; 14 bases fit TRBD2. The CDR3 extends over 17 amino acids. The germline V gene has CDR1 KGHSH and CDR2 LQKENI. The trim removed 5 bases at V and 3 bases at J, leaving 6 bases unmatched. The CDR3 sequence is CASSTGLAGVYYNEQFF. The CDR3 nucleotides are TGTGCCAGCTCAACGGGACTAGCGGGAGTCTACTACAATGAGCAGTTCTTC.

The chain has TRBV5-1 and TRBJ1-3; D might be TRBD1 (6 bases). The CDR3 consists of 15 residues. V shed 1 base and J shed 4 bases, with 12 bases lying between them. Germline V CDR1 and CDR2: SGHRS, YFSETQ. The CDR3 is CASSLSGGLGNTIYF. The CDR3 nucleotides read TGCGCCAGCAGCTTGTCCGGGGGGCTGGGAAACACCATATATTTT.

V and J are TRBV12-3 or TRBV12-4 and TRBJ1-5; TRBD1 aligns across 7 bases. Losses at the gene ends were 5 bases for V and 5 bases for J; bases not matched to a gene: 0. The CDR3 extends over 12 amino acids. This CDR3 is CASSQGDQPQHF. Written as DNA, the CDR3 is TGTGCCAGCAGTCAGGGGGATCAGCCCCAGCATTTT.

The rearrangement links TRBV5-6 to TRBJ2-1, with 11 nucleotides matching TRBD2. CDR1 is SGHDT and CDR2 is YYEEEE in the germline V gene. The J segment lost 7 bases and the V segment lost 5 bases, leaving 8 bases of the junction unmatched. There are 15 residues in the CDR3. CDR3 loop: CASSLLAGVINEQFF. The DNA of the CDR3 is TGTGCCAGCAGTTTACTAGCGGGAGTGATTAATGAGCAGTTCTTC.

This clone was observed once. The chain carries TRBV20-1 and TRBJ1-2; D is possibly TRBD1 (6 bases). The CDR3 spans 14 residues. Trimming left V 3 bases short and J 8 bases short, with 19 bases between. CDR1 and CDR2 from the germline V gene are DFQATT and SNEGSKA (reference sequence). The CDR3 reads CSASWAAQGRGYTF. CDR3 bases: TGCAGTGCTAGTTGGGCGGCGCAGGGGCGCGGCTACACCTTC.

The chain carries TRBV9 and TRBJ2-2; the match to TRBD2 covers 7 bases. After removal of 0 bases from V and 0 bases from J, the junction contained 2 bases not matched to a gene. This CDR3 region has 16 residues. Germline V gene data show CDR1 as SGDLS and CDR2 as YYNGEE. Here the CDR3 reads CASSVEGRANTGELFF. For the CDR3, the DNA is TGTGCCAGCAGCGTAGAGGGGAGGGCGAACACCGGGGAGCTGTTTTTT.

The V call is TRBV7-9, the J call TRBJ2-1; 8 bases map to TRBD2. The CDR3 runs 16 residues. Trimming took 5 bases from V and 8 from J; bases not matched to a gene: 14. Per germline, CDR1 SEHNR and CDR2 FQNEAQ (reference sequence). The CDR3 region is CASSPAGSGSYHEQFF. In DNA form, the CDR3 reads TGTGCCAGCAGCCCCGCCGGGAGCGGGAGTTATCATGAGCAGTTCTTC. Combining the CDR3 with reference TRBV7-9 and TRBJ2-1 gives the whole variable domain DTGVSQNPRHKITKRGQNVTFRCDPISEHNRLYWYRQTLGQGPEFLTYFQNEAQLEKSRLLSDRFSAERPKGSFSTLEIQRTEQGDSAMYLCASSPAGSGSYHEQFFGPGTRLTVL.

This clone was recorded once. The chain combines TRBV7-9 with TRBJ2-5; no clear D gene. This CDR3 comprises 14 residues. Germline lookup yields CDR1 SEHNR and CDR2 FQNEAQ (reference sequence). V was trimmed by 3 bases and J by 1 base, leaving 9 bases between them. CDR3 amino acids: CASSFSGGQETQYF. CDR3 DNA sequence: TGTGCCAGCAGCTTCTCTGGCGGCCAAGAGACCCAGTACTTC.

This chain links TRBV9 with TRBJ2-1; D is possibly TRBD2 (5 bases). The CDR3 contains 15 residues. Germline V CDR1 and CDR2: SGDLS, YYNGEE. The V end lost 1 base, the J end lost 5 bases, and 13 bases lay between the germline ends. This CDR3 reads CASSVREGRNNEQFF. For the CDR3, the DNA is TGTGCCAGCAGCGTACGAGAGGGCCGGAACAATGAGCAGTTCTTC. The full variable domain, its missing parts supplied by reference TRBV9 and TRBJ2-1, is DSGVTQTPKHLITATGQRVTLRCSPRSGDLSVYWYQQSLDQGLQFLIQYYNGEERAKGNILERFSAQQFPDLHSELNLSSLELGDSALYFCASSVREGRNNEQFFGPGTRLTVL.

The V gene is TRBV3-1 (or the pseudogene TRBV3-2), the J gene TRBJ2-7; D gene unclear. V was trimmed by 1 base and J by 3 bases, leaving 1 base between them. CDR3 length: 11 residues. Looked up from germline, CDR1 is LGHDT and CDR2 is YNNKEL (reference sequence). Here the CDR3 reads CASSQVYEQYF. The CDR3 DNA sequence: TGTGCCAGCAGCCAAGTCTACGAGCAGTACTTC.

V and J are TRBV10-1 and TRBJ2-2; D is unresolved. V was shortened by 4 bases and J by 6 bases, with 3 bases between the two germline ends. CDR3 length: 11 residues. The germline CDR1 and CDR2 sequences are WNHNN and SYGVQD (reference sequence). CDR3: CASSGPGELFF. In nucleotides, the CDR3 is TGCGCCAGCAGTGGGCCCGGGGAGCTGTTTTTT.